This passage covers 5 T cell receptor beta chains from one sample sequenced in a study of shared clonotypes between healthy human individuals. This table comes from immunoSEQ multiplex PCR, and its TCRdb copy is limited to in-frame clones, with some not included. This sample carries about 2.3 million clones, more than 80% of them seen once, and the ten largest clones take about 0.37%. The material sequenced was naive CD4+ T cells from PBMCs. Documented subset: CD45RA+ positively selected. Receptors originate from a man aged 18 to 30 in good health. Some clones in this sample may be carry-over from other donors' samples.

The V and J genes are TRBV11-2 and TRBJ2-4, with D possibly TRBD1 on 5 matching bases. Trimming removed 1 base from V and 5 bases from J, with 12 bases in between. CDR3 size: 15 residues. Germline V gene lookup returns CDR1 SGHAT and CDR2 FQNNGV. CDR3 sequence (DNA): TGTGCCAGCAGCTTAGGGGCAGGGCTAGAAAACATTCAGTACTTC. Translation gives CASSLGAGLENIQYF.

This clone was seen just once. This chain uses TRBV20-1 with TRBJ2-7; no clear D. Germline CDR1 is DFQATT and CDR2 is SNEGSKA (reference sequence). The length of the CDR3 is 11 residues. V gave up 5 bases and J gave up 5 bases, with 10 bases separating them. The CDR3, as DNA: TGCAGTGCTCAGGCTTTCCACGAGCAGTACTTC. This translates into CSAQAFHEQYF.

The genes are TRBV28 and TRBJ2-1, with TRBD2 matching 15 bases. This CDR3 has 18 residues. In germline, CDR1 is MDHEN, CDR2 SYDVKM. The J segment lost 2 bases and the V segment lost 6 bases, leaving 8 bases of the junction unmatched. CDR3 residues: CASRIRTSGRGAYNEQFF. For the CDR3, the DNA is TGTGCCAGCAGAATCAGGACTAGCGGGAGGGGAGCCTACAATGAGCAGTTCTTC.

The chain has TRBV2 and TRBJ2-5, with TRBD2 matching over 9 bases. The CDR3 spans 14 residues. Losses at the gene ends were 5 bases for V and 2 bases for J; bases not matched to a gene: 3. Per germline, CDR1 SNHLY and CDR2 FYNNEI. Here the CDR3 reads CASSQTSGQETQYF. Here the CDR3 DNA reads TGTGCCAGCAGTCAGACTAGCGGACAAGAGACCCAGTACTTC.

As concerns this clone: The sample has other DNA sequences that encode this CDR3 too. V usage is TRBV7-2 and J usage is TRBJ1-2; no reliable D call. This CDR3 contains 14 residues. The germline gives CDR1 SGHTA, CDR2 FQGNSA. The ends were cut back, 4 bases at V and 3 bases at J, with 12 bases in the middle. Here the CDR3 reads CASSSTRGDYGYTF. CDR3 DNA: TGTGCCAGCAGCTCGACCCGGGGTGACTATGGCTACACCTTC.